A single T cell receptor (beta chain) is shown here with its context. Antigen: not known. The source of the sample is a study of cytomegalovirus exposure and HLA in healthy donors. Points from the study as a whole: More clonal expansion characterized HLA-associated TCR beta chains than equally common others in a later analysis. A few chains tied to CMV proved CMV antigen-specific in vitro. The likely origin of a cluster of highly shared sequence variants was a sequencing artifact.

Primers: 60 Vbeta forward and 13 Jbeta reverse. Using immunoSEQ multiplex PCR, the repertoire was profiled, and TCRdb retains in-frame clones only, with some absent. The sample lists some 120,000 clones, approximately 78% occurring once. With 3 bases removed from V and 4 bases from J, the gap between germline ends came to 10 bases. Germline values: CDR1 MNHEY, CDR2 SMNVEV (reference sequence). The CDR3 runs to 14 residues. Source material: PBMCs. The clonotype originates from a middle-aged man in good health and CMV-seronegative. This chain links TRBV27 with TRBJ1-5; D may be TRBD1 (5 bases). The CDR3, as DNA: TGTGCCAGCAGTTTTGTAGGGGCTAATCAGCCCCAGCATTTT. It encodes CASSFVGANQPQHF.